This T cell receptor (beta chain) derives from a study of regulatory T cells in long-lasting Graves disease. Overall study findings and caveats: Persistent disease preferred TRBV28, TRBJ1-2 and TRBJ2-5.

Germline assignment: CDR1 KGHSH and CDR2 LQKENI. The CDR3 loop spans 14 amino acids. Deletions cut 3 bases from V and 7 bases from J, with 12 bases between. Time point denoted: newly diagnosed GD, antithyroid drugs for less than 3 months. Preparation of the TCR library used RNA extracted from PBMCs. Notes on this clonotype: Its antigen remains unknown.

HTBI primers from iRepertoire and Arm-PCR of CDR3 regions yielded the TCR beta libraries. One entry per CDR3 protein, called by TCRdb with MiXCR from the multiplex PCR reads. Of some 600,000 distinct CDR3 sequences listed, about 16% were seen once; the top ten hold 9.5% to 15%. The sample was also reused in another study, on T cells in Graves' hyperthyroidism and ophthalmopathy. That study adds: Appearing also in blood were most of the thyroid clonotypes expanded above 0.001.

The chain has TRBV18 and TRBJ2-2, with D tentatively TRBD1 or TRBD2 (5 bases each). The receptor was derived from a man aged 18-30 years with Graves disease. The sequenced sample was peripheral blood mononuclear cells (PBMCs), obtained at new diagnosis, from a patient treated with antithyroid drugs. CDR3 in DNA: TGTGCCAGCTCACCGCGCAGGGAGAGCGGGGAGCTGTTTTTT. Its protein product is CASSPRRESGELFF. The variable domain in full, completed from reference TRBV18 and TRBJ2-2, reads NAGVMQNPRHLVRRRGQEARLRCSPMKGHSHVYWYRQLPEEGLKFMVYLQKENIIDESGMPKERFSAEFPKEGPSILRIQQVVRGDSAAYFCASSPRRESGELFFGEGSRLTVL.